Each of the 25 T cell receptor beta chains below was sequenced from the same sample in a study of identifying expanded T cells in peripheral blood. Profiled with immunoSEQ multiplex PCR; TCRdb holds only in-frame clones, not every one. The sample has some 96,000 clones, over 70% seen once. The material sequenced was blood. These receptors originate from a person aged 18-70 years in good health.

The rearrangement uses TRBV2 and TRBJ2-1; D gene uncertain. Germline V gene lookup returns CDR1 SNHLY and CDR2 FYNNEI. The CDR3 loop spans 12 amino acids. Trimming took 7 bases from V and 8 from J, leaving 12 bases between them. For the CDR3, the DNA is TGTGCCAGCAAGCCGGACGACGATGAGCAGTTCTTC. Translation: CASKPDDDEQFF.

The V gene is TRBV18, the J gene TRBJ1-3; D gene ambiguous. Germline V CDR1 and CDR2: KGHSH, LQKENI. V gave up 2 bases and J gave up 0 bases, with 8 bases separating them. This CDR3 comprises 15 residues. CDR3 coding DNA: TGTGCCAGCTCACCAAGGGCAGTCTCTGGAAACACCATATATTTT. Its translation: CASSPRAVSGNTIYF.

V usage is TRBV25-1 and J usage is TRBJ2-1; TRBD1 agrees at 7 bases. The CDR3 has 15 residues. Germline V gives CDR1 MGHDK, CDR2 SYGVNS. V lost 5 bases and J lost 0; bases outside the gene matches: 4. CDR3 in amino acids: CASSRQGSSYNEQFF. CDR3 DNA sequence: TGTGCCAGCAGTAGACAGGGAAGCTCCTACAATGAGCAGTTCTTC.

The chain combines TRBV4-3 with TRBJ1-2; possible D gene TRBD1, 6 bases. V was pared by 0 bases and J by 9 bases, with 11 bases between. In germline, CDR1 is LGHNA, CDR2 YSLEER. The CDR3 extends over 13 amino acids. CDR3 residues: CASSQETGRSYTF. The CDR3 DNA is TGCGCCAGCAGCCAAGAGACAGGTAGAAGCTACACCTTC.

The CDR3 here is CASSQGGFSGNTIYF. Written as DNA, the CDR3 is TGTGCCAGCAGCCAAGGGGGGTTCTCTGGAAACACCATATATTTT. This rearrangement joins TRBV4-2 to TRBJ1-3; D possibly corresponds to TRBD1 (5 bases). The V and J ends lost 1 base and 0 bases respectively, with 7 bases between them. The CDR3 contains 15 residues. Germline-derived CDR1 and CDR2 are LGHNA and YNFKEQ.

This chain joins TRBV5-1 and TRBJ2-2, with 10 bases identical to TRBD1. Germline-derived CDR1 and CDR2 are SGHRS and YFSETQ. Trimming at V came to 2 bases and at J to 7 bases, leaving 5 bases not matched to a gene. The CDR3 length is 15 residues. CDR3 residues: CASSLPGQGIGELFF. CDR3 bases: TGCGCCAGCAGCTTACCGGGACAGGGGATCGGGGAGCTGTTTTTT.

This chain joins TRBV15 and TRBJ2-1, with a possible D match to TRBD2 (6 bases). The CDR3 totals 16 residues. V was cut by 1 base and J by 0 bases, with 10 bases left in between. The V gene's germline CDR1 is LNHNV and CDR2 YYDKDF (reference sequence). The CDR3 loop is CATSRVGGISYNEQFF. CDR3 nucleotide sequence: TGTGCCACCAGCAGAGTTGGCGGGATCTCCTACAATGAGCAGTTCTTC. Full variable domain (outside the CDR3, taken from reference TRBV15 and TRBJ2-1): DAMVIQNPRYQVTQFGKPVTLSCSQTLNHNVMYWYQQKSSQAPKLLFHYYDKDFNNEADTPDNFQSRRPNTSFCFLDIRSPGLGDTAMYLCATSRVGGISYNEQFFGPGTRLTVL.

This chain uses TRBV19 with TRBJ1-2, with 7 positions matching TRBD1. The CDR3 contains 18 residues. V lost 6 bases, J lost 4 bases, and 20 bases stayed unmatched. Germline V lookup: CDR1 LNHDA, CDR2 SQIVND (reference sequence). CDR3 sequence reads: CASSLTRDSLLPIYGYTF. In nucleotides, the CDR3 is TGTGCCAGTAGCCTAACGAGGGACAGCCTTTTACCAATCTATGGCTACACCTTC.

The rearrangement uses TRBV25-1 and TRBJ1-6; D not resolved. Germline lookup yields CDR1 MGHDK and CDR2 SYGVNS. CDR3 length: 15 residues. V lost 1 base to trimming and J lost 7 bases, with 11 bases between them. CDR3 protein: CASSESRGSNSPLHF. For the CDR3, the DNA is TGTGCCAGCAGTGAATCGCGGGGTTCGAATTCACCCCTCCACTTT.

This clone has a single count. This sequence joins TRBV7-9 and TRBJ2-7, with 9 bases lining up with TRBD2. CDR1 is SEHNR and CDR2 is FQNEAQ in the germline V gene (reference sequence). This CDR3 has 14 residues. V lost 3 bases and J lost 6; bases outside the gene matches: 6. DNA of the CDR3: TGTGCCAGCAGCTTGGGACTAGCCAGGCGCGAGCAGTACTTC. Its translation is CASSLGLARREQYF.

The CDR3 is CASSPFEGSQPQHF. The DNA of the CDR3 is TGTGCCAGCTCACCATTCGAGGGGTCTCAGCCCCAGCATTTT. The chain has TRBV18 and TRBJ1-5, with TRBD1 as a possible D gene (5 bases). Trimming left V 2 bases short and J 6 bases short, with 11 bases between. This CDR3 has 14 residues. In germline, CDR1 is KGHSH, CDR2 LQKENI.

The CDR3 spells CASGLVQGGIYYGYTF. CDR3 nucleotides: TGTGCTAGTGGTTTGGTACAAGGGGGGATTTACTATGGCTACACCTTC. The gene calls are TRBV12-5 and TRBJ1-2, with a tentative D call TRBD1 (6 bases). CDR3 length: 16 amino acids. CDR1 and CDR2 (germline): LGHNT, FRNRAP. V was trimmed by 0 bases and J by 3 bases, leaving 14 bases between them.

This clone was seen more than once but under ten times. Distinct nucleotide sequences in the sample also encode this CDR3. J is TRBJ1-6 and V is TRBV30, with D unresolved. Germline V gene data show CDR1 as GTSNPN and CDR2 as SVGIG (reference sequence). The CDR3 extends over 12 amino acids. Trimming left V 2 bases short and J 8 bases short, with 7 bases between. The CDR3 bases are TGTGCCTGGAGTTCCCTCCATTCACCCCTCCACTTT. Its protein is CAWSSLHSPLHF. The variable domain in full, with the rest retrieved from reference TRBV30 and TRBJ1-6, is SQTIHQWPATLVQPVGSPLSLECTVEGTSNPNLYWYRQAAGRGLQLLFYSVGIGQISSEVPQNLSASRPQDRQFILSSKKLLLSDSGFYLCAWSSLHSPLHFGNGTRLTVT.

This clone was counted a single time. V gene TRBV7-2 combines with J gene TRBJ2-2; 11 bases are a match to TRBD2. V was clipped by 4 bases and J by 7 bases; unmatched bases: 11. Germline loops: CDR1 SGHTA, CDR2 FQGNSA. The CDR3 is 17 amino acids. CDR3 in amino acids: CASSSKVKTSGNGELFF. The CDR3 nucleotides read TGTGCCAGCAGCTCCAAAGTCAAGACTAGCGGGAACGGGGAGCTGTTTTTT. The whole variable domain, filled in from reference TRBV7-2 and TRBJ2-2, reads GAGVSQSPSNKVTEKGKDVELRCDPISGHTALYWYRQSLGQGLEFLIYFQGNSAPDKSGLPSDRFSAERTGGSVSTLTIQRTQQEDSAVYLCASSSKVKTSGNGELFFGEGSRLTVL.

This clone showed up just once. Sequence at one end of the junction differs from germline and may be a read error. This sequence joins TRBV9 and TRBJ1-2; 9 positions match TRBD1. CDR1 SGDLS and CDR2 YYNGEE come from the germline V gene. The CDR3 runs to 14 residues. CDR3 sequence reads: CASSVRRGDRVLHF. CDR3 sequence (DNA): TGTGCCAGCAGCGTACGCCGTGGGGACAGGGTCCTCCACTTC.

J is TRBJ2-7 and V is TRBV6-6; TRBD2 matches 7 bases. The CDR3 runs to 15 residues. The V gene end was trimmed by 6 bases and the J gene end by 1 base; junction bases not matched to a gene: 9. Germline V gives CDR1 MNHNY, CDR2 SVGAGI (reference sequence). CDR3 loop: CASSERGVYSYEQYF. Written as DNA, the CDR3 is TGTGCCAGCAGCGAACGGGGGGTTTATTCCTACGAGCAGTACTTC.

The V call is TRBV18, the J call TRBJ2-2; perhaps TRBD1 as D (5 bases). The CDR3 is 16 amino acids. Germline CDR1 and CDR2: KGHSH and LQKENI. Between the trimmed V and J ends, which lost 3 bases and 7 bases, there was a span of 18 bases. The CDR3 sequence: CASSPSVGQGVGELFF. CDR3 coding DNA: TGTGCCAGCTCACCCTCCGTTGGACAAGGGGTCGGGGAGCTGTTTTTT.

This chain's CDR3 is CASSLPGGTDTQYF. Here the CDR3 DNA reads TGCGCCAGCAGCTTACCAGGGGGCACAGATACGCAGTATTTT. This chain connects TRBV5-1 to TRBJ2-3; TRBD1 might be the D (6 bases). Germline assignment: CDR1 SGHRS and CDR2 YFSETQ. Trimming shortened V by 2 bases and J by 1 base, and 8 bases separated the two germline ends. This CDR3 spans 14 amino acids.

This rearrangement joins TRBV10-3 to TRBJ2-3; perhaps TRBD2 as D (7 bases). Per the germline V gene, CDR1 is ENHRY and CDR2 is SYGVKD. Trimming left V 8 bases short and J 1 base short, with 13 bases between. The CDR3 has 14 residues. The CDR3 nucleotides read TGTGCCATCGGGGGAGGGGGAGGCACAGATACGCAGTATTTT. Its protein is CAIGGGGGTDTQYF.

This rearrangement joins TRBV19 to TRBJ1-1; D is perhaps TRBD1 (5 bases). This CDR3 has 10 amino acids. Trimming left V 10 bases short and J 11 bases short, with 14 bases between. Germline CDR1 reads LNHDA; CDR2 reads SQIVND (reference sequence). Written as DNA, the CDR3 is TGTGCCACCCTAGCGGGGACCGCTTTCTTT. Protein product: CATLAGTAFF.

The J gene is TRBJ1-3, the V gene TRBV6-6, with D tentatively TRBD1 (5 bases). The CDR3 spans 15 residues. Germline values: CDR1 MNHNY, CDR2 SVGAGI (reference sequence). The V end lost 6 bases, the J end lost 0 bases, and 12 bases lay between the germline ends. The CDR3 DNA reads TGTGCCAGCAGCTATGGGACTGCCTCTGGAAACACCATATATTTT. Translation: CASSYGTASGNTIYF.

This chain links TRBV4-1 with TRBJ1-2, with 9 bases that match TRBD1. Germline V CDR1 and CDR2: MGHRA, YSYEKL. V lost 5 bases, J lost 8 bases, and 18 bases stayed unmatched. The CDR3 runs to 17 residues. In DNA form, the CDR3 reads TGCGCCAGCAGCACGGGGACAGGGCTTACCCCGCGAGGAGGCTACACCTTC. This gives the protein CASSTGTGLTPRGGYTF.

The rearrangement joins TRBV4-1 to TRBJ1-5; D possibly corresponds to TRBD1 (6 bases). V gave up 4 bases and J gave up 6 bases, with 13 bases separating them. The CDR3 length is 14 residues. The germline gives CDR1 MGHRA, CDR2 YSYEKL. The CDR3 DNA sequence: TGCGCCAGCAGCCCTACAAGGGGGGGTCAGCCCCAGCATTTT. Amino acids: CASSPTRGGQPQHF.

This chain joins TRBV4-2 and TRBJ2-3, with D possibly TRBD2 on 5 matching bases. Germline loops: CDR1 LGHNA, CDR2 YNFKEQ. CDR3 length: 16 amino acids. Trimming left V 1 base short and J 4 bases short, with 15 bases between. The CDR3 nucleotides read TGTGCCAGCAGCCAAGCGGGAACTCGAGTGCCAGATACGCAGTATTTT. Protein sequence: CASSQAGTRVPDTQYF.

The genes are TRBV15 and TRBJ2-7; TRBD2 matches 10 bases. CDR1 LNHNV and CDR2 YYDKDF come from the germline V gene (reference sequence). The V segment lost 4 bases and the J segment 0 bases; nucleotides outside the gene matches: 3. The CDR3 has 15 amino acids. The CDR3 spells CATSTGLADSYEQYF. Written as DNA, the CDR3 is TGTGCCACCAGCACCGGACTAGCGGACTCCTACGAGCAGTACTTC. Complete variable domain (other parts from reference TRBV15 and TRBJ2-7): DAMVIQNPRYQVTQFGKPVTLSCSQTLNHNVMYWYQQKSSQAPKLLFHYYDKDFNNEADTPDNFQSRRPNTSFCFLDIRSPGLGDTAMYLCATSTGLADSYEQYFGPGTRLTVT.